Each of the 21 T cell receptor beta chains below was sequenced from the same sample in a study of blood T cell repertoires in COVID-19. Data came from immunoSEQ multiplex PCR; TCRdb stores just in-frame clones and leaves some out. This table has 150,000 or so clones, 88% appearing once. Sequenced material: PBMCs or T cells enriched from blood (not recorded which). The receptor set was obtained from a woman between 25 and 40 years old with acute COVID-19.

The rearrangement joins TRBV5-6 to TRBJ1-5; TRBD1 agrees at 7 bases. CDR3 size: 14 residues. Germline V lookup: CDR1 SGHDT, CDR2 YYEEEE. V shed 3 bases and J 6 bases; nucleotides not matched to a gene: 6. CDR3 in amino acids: CASSSRQGFQPQHF. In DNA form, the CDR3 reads TGTGCCAGCAGCTCCCGACAGGGTTTTCAGCCCCAGCATTTT.

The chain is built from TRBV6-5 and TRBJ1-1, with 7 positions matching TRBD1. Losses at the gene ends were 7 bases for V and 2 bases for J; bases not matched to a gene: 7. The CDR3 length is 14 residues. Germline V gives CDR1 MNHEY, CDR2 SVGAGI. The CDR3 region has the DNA TGTGCCAGCACCTACAGGACAGGTAACACTGAAGCTTTCTTT. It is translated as CASTYRTGNTEAFF.

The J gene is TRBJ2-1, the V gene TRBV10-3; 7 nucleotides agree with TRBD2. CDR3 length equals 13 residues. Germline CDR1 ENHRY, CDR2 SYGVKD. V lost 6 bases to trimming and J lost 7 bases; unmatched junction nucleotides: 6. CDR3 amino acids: CAIRTSLDNEQFF. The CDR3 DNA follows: TGTGCCATCAGGACTAGCCTGGATAATGAGCAGTTCTTC.

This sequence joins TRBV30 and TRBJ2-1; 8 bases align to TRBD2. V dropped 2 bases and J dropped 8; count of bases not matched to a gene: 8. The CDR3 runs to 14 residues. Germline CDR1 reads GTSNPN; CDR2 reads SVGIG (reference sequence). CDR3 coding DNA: TGTGCCTGGAGTCCGGGACTAGTTCTTTATGAGCAGTTCTTC. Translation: CAWSPGLVLYEQFF.

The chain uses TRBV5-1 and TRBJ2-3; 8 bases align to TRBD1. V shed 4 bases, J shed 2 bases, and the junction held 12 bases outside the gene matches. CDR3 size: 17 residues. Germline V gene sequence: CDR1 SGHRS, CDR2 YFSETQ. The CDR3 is CASSSGRGRGNTDTQYF. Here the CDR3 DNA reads TGCGCCAGCAGCAGCGGCAGGGGGCGCGGTAACACAGATACGCAGTATTTT.

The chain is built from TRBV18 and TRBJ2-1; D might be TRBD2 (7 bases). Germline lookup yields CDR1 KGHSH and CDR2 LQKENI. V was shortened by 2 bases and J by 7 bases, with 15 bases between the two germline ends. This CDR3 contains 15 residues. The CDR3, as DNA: TGTGCCAGCTCACCAGTGGGGGGGGGCTTGAATGAGCAGTTCTTC. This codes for CASSPVGGGLNEQFF.

The CDR3 protein is CASRFLAGANEQFF. The DNA for the CDR3 is TGTGCCAGCAGGTTTCTAGCGGGAGCAAATGAGCAGTTCTTC. The V call is TRBV7-3, the J call TRBJ2-1, with TRBD2 matching 10 bases. V shed 6 bases and J 7 bases; nucleotides not matched to a gene: 6. This CDR3 has 14 amino acids. Germline CDR1 is SGHTA and CDR2 is FQGTGA. The full variable domain, in which reference TRBV7-3 and TRBJ2-1 provide the parts outside the CDR3, is GAGVSQTPSNKVTEKGKYVELRCDPISGHTALYWYRQSLGQGPEFLIYFQGTGAADDSGLPNDRFFAVRPEGSVSTLKIQRTERGDSAVYLCASRFLAGANEQFFGPGTRLTVL.

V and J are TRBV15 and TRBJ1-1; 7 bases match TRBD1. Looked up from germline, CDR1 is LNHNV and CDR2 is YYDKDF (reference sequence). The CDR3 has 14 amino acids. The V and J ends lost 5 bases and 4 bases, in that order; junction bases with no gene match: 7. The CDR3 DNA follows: TGTGCCACCAGCCGCAAGACAGGGACCACTGAAGCTTTCTTT. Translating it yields CATSRKTGTTEAFF.

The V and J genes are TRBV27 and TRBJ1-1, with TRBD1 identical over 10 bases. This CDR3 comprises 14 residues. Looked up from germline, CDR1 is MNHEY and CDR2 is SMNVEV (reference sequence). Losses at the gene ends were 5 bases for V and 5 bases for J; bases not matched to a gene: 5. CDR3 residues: CASSTRTGGTEAFF. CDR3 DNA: TGTGCCAGCAGTACCCGGACAGGGGGGACTGAAGCTTTCTTT.

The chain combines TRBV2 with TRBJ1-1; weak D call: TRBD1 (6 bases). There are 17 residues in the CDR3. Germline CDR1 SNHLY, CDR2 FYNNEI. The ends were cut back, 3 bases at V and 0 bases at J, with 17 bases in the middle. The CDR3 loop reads CASSDQVRGAMNTEAFF. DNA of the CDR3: TGTGCCAGCAGTGACCAAGTCCGGGGGGCCATGAACACTGAAGCTTTCTTT.

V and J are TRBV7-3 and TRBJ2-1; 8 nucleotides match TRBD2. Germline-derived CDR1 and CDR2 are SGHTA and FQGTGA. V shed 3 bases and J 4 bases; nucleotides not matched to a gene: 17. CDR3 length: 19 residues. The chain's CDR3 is CASSFVSGGPDGGYNEQFF. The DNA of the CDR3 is TGTGCCAGCAGCTTTGTGTCGGGAGGGCCCGACGGTGGTTACAATGAGCAGTTCTTC.

This chain's CDR3 is CAISETTSGSYEQYF. The CDR3 DNA reads TGTGCCATCAGTGAGACGACTAGCGGGAGTTACGAGCAGTACTTC. The chain links TRBV10-3 to TRBJ2-7; 12 bases are a match to TRBD2. V was clipped by 2 bases and J by 4 bases; unmatched bases: 3. Germline CDR1 reads ENHRY; CDR2 reads SYGVKD. The CDR3 contains 15 residues.

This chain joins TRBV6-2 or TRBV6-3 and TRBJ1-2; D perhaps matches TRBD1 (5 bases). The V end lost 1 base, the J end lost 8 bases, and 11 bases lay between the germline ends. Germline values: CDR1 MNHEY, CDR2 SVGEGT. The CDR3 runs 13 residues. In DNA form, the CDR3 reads TGTGCCAGCAGTTACTACCCTAGGGGCGGCTACACCTTC. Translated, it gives CASSYYPRGGYTF.

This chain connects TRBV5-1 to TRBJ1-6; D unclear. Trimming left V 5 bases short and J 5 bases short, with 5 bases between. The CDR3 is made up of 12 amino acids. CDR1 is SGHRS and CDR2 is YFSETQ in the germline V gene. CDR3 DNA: TGCGCCAGCAGTCCCAATAATTCACCCCTCCACTTT. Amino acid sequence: CASSPNNSPLHF.

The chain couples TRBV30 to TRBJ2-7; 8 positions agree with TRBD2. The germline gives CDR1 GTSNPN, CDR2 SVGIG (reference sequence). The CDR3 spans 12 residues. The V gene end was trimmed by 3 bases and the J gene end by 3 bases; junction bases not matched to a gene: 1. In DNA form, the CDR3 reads TGTGCCTGGAGGCTAGCGGGCTACGAGCAGTACTTC. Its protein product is CAWRLAGYEQYF.

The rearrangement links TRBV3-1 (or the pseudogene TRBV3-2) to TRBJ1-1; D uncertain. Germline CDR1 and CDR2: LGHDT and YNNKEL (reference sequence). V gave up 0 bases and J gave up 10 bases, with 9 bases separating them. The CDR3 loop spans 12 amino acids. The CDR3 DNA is TGTGCCAGCAGCCAAGAGGGAGGCGCAGCTTTCTTT. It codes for CASSQEGGAAFF.

The CDR3 bases are TGTGCCAGTAGCCCCCTACTAGAACCCTACGAGCAGTACTTC. It translates to CASSPLLEPYEQYF. The chain combines TRBV19 with TRBJ2-7; a possible D gene is TRBD2 (5 bases). Trimming shortened V by 6 bases and J by 2 bases, and 14 bases separated the two germline ends. The CDR3 runs to 14 residues. From germline, CDR1 is LNHDA and CDR2 SQIVND (reference sequence).

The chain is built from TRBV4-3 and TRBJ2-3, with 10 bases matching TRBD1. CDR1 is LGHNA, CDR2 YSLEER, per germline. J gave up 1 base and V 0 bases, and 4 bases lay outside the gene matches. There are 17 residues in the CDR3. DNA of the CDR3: TGCGCCAGCAGCCAAGAGGGACAGGGGAGAGGCACAGATACGCAGTATTTT. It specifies CASSQEGQGRGTDTQYF.

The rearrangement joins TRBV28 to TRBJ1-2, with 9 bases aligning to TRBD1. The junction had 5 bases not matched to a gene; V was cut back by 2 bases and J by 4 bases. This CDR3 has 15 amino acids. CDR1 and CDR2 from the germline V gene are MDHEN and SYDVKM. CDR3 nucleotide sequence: TGTGCCAGCAGTTTAGGGACAGGGCTATCCTATGGCTACACCTTC. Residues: CASSLGTGLSYGYTF.

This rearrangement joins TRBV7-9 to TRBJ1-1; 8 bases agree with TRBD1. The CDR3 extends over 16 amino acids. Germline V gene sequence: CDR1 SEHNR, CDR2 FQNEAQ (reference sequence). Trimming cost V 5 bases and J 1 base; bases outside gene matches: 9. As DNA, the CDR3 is TGTGCCAGCAGCCCTATCCTACAGGGGGAGAACACTGAAGCTTTCTTT. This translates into CASSPILQGENTEAFF.

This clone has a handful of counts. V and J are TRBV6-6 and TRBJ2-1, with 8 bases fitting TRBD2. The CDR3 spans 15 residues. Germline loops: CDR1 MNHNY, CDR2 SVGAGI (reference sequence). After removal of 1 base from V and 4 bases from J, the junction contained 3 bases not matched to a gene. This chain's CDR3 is CASSYFREGYNEQFF. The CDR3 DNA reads TGTGCCAGCAGTTACTTCCGGGAGGGTTACAATGAGCAGTTCTTC.